This passage covers 15 T cell receptor beta chains from one sample sequenced in a study of siplizumab effects on memory and regulatory T cells (dated by TCRdb to between 2018 and 2020). Libraries were constructed by the immunoSEQ multiplex PCR assay. TCRdb limited this immuneACCESS table to in-frame rearrangements with V and J called. A share of clones is missing; checked studies link under half to unresolved V genes, and the rest is unexplained. Counted in this sample were over 85,000 clones; approximately 92% of them appeared once. The ten most abundant clones make up about 1.5% of the sample. Sequencing used CD4+ T cells sorted from blood. The origin of the receptors is a human donor in good health.

The genes are TRBV9 and TRBJ2-3, with 8 nucleotides matching TRBD1. V trimming: 4 bases; J trimming: 7 bases; junction bases outside the gene matches: 8. Germline-derived CDR1 and CDR2 are SGDLS and YYNGEE. There are 14 residues in the CDR3. The CDR3 DNA sequence: TGTGCCAGCAGCAAAGAAGGACAGGGAAATACGCAGTATTTT. Encoded protein: CASSKEGQGNTQYF.

The V call is TRBV18, the J call TRBJ2-5, with 7 bases identical to TRBD2. The CDR3 totals 14 residues. The V gene end was trimmed by 2 bases and the J gene end by 5 bases; junction bases not matched to a gene: 5. The germline V gene has CDR1 KGHSH and CDR2 LQKENI. CDR3 protein: CASSPGGVAETQYF. The CDR3, as DNA: TGTGCCAGCTCACCAGGGGGGGTAGCGGAGACCCAGTACTTC. Full variable domain (remainder filled in from reference TRBV18 and TRBJ2-5): NAGVMQNPRHLVRRRGQEARLRCSPMKGHSHVYWYRQLPEEGLKFMVYLQKENIIDESGMPKERFSAEFPKEGPSILRIQQVVRGDSAAYFCASSPGGVAETQYFGPGTRLLVL.

The chain has TRBV5-4 and TRBJ2-5; 8 positions match TRBD1. Germline trimming cut 2 bases from V and 4 bases from J; bases unmatched to any gene: 4. From germline, CDR1 is SGHNT and CDR2 YYREEE (reference sequence). The CDR3 covers 14 residues. CDR3 region: CASSFQDRAETQYF. The CDR3 DNA reads TGTGCCAGCAGCTTCCAGGACAGGGCAGAGACCCAGTACTTC.

V usage is TRBV5-4 and J usage is TRBJ2-3; a possible D gene is TRBD1 (5 bases). The CDR3 runs 13 residues. Per the germline V gene, CDR1 is SGHNT and CDR2 is YYREEE (reference sequence). V was pared by 3 bases and J by 4 bases, with 9 bases between. The CDR3 protein is CASSWGLADTQYF. In nucleotides, the CDR3 is TGTGCCAGCAGCTGGGGCTTGGCAGATACGCAGTATTTT. Together with reference TRBV5-4 and TRBJ2-3, the CDR3 gives the full variable domain: ETGVTQSPTHLIKTRGQQVTLRCSSQSGHNTVSWYQQALGQGPQFIFQYYREEENGRGNFPPRFSGLQFPNYSSELNVNALELDDSALYLCASSWGLADTQYFGPGTRLTVL.

V usage is TRBV11-1 and J usage is TRBJ1-1; D gene ambiguous. V was clipped by 5 bases and J by 1 base, with 11 bases between them. Germline CDR1 reads SGHAT; CDR2 reads FQDESV (reference sequence). The CDR3 sequence is 14 residues long. CDR3 amino acids: CASSPEYGNTEAFF. CDR3 bases: TGTGCCAGCAGCCCGGAGTACGGGAACACTGAAGCTTTCTTT.

This chain links TRBV5-6 with TRBJ2-3; no firm D call. V lost 3 bases, J lost 6 bases, and 14 bases lay in between. This CDR3 has 14 residues. CDR1 is SGHDT and CDR2 is YYEEEE in the germline V gene. CDR3 DNA sequence: TGTGCCAGCAGCTACGGATCTCGACCGGATACGCAGTATTTT. As protein: CASSYGSRPDTQYF.

This clone was counted a few times. The V gene is TRBV10-1, the J gene TRBJ2-1; maybe TRBD1 (5 bases). Germline lookup yields CDR1 WNHNN and CDR2 SYGVQD (reference sequence). V lost 3 bases, J lost 6 bases, and 21 bases lay in between. CDR3 length equals 17 residues. The CDR3 DNA reads as TGCGCCAGCAGTGATACAGGTATCAGTCCCAAAAGCAATGAGCAGTTCTTC. This translates into CASSDTGISPKSNEQFF.

This rearrangement joins TRBV5-1 to TRBJ1-1, with 11 positions matching TRBD1. Germline-derived CDR1 and CDR2 are SGHRS and YFSETQ. Germline trimming cut 4 bases from V and 0 bases from J; bases unmatched to any gene: 2. This CDR3 spans 15 amino acids. The CDR3 DNA reads TGCGCCAGCAGCCCGGGACAGGGGGTGAACACTGAAGCTTTCTTT. Amino acids: CASSPGQGVNTEAFF.

The chain couples TRBV6-6 to TRBJ1-2, with D possibly TRBD1 on 5 matching bases. Trimming cost V 7 bases and J 1 base, with 13 bases left between them. Germline V gives CDR1 MNHNY, CDR2 SVGAGI (reference sequence). This CDR3 region has 14 residues. Written as DNA, the CDR3 is TGTGCCAGCACCAGGGATGGAAGTAACTATGGCTACACCTTC. As protein: CASTRDGSNYGYTF.

The chain combines TRBV9 with TRBJ1-2; D not certain. V lost 4 bases to trimming and J lost 8 bases, with 15 bases between them. CDR1 and CDR2 (germline): SGDLS, YYNGEE. CDR3 length: 13 residues. The CDR3 sequence is CASSPSGTPGYTF. For the CDR3, the DNA is TGTGCCAGCAGCCCCTCCGGTACTCCCGGCTACACCTTC.

The chain uses TRBV5-1 and TRBJ2-2; 10 nucleotides match TRBD2. CDR1 SGHRS and CDR2 YFSETQ come from the germline V gene. The trim removed 2 bases at V and 2 bases at J, leaving 6 bases unmatched. This CDR3 comprises 17 residues. DNA of the CDR3: TGCGCCAGCAGCTTAGGTATACTAGCGGGAAACACCGGGGAGCTGTTTTTT. Protein sequence: CASSLGILAGNTGELFF.

V gene TRBV7-8 combines with J gene TRBJ2-7, with TRBD1 matching 7 bases. The CDR3 totals 17 residues. Losses at the gene ends were 4 bases for V and 1 base for J; bases not matched to a gene: 13. Germline V gives CDR1 SGHVS, CDR2 FQNEAQ. The CDR3 bases are TGTGCCAGCAGCTCCTACGTGGGGACAGCCATATCCTACGAGCAGTACTTC. The encoded protein is CASSSYVGTAISYEQYF.

The gene calls are TRBV6-1 and TRBJ1-4, with TRBD1 as a possible D gene (6 bases). V was clipped by 7 bases and J by 7 bases, with 16 bases between them. Germline-derived CDR1 and CDR2 are MNHNS and SASEGT. This CDR3 is 14 amino acids long. Here the CDR3 DNA reads TGTGCCAGCAAATCTGTCCAGGGGAGTGAAAAACTGTTTTTT. Amino acids: CASKSVQGSEKLFF.

This clone was seen just once. This chain connects TRBV28 to TRBJ2-7; 7 bases agree with TRBD2. CDR1 and CDR2 from the germline V gene are MDHEN and SYDVKM. After removal of 6 bases from V and 3 bases from J, the junction contained 11 bases not matched to a gene. The CDR3 runs 15 residues. This CDR3 is CASSSLAEGLYEQYF. CDR3 in DNA: TGTGCCAGCAGCTCTCTAGCGGAGGGTCTCTACGAGCAGTACTTC.

This clone has a single count. The chain joins TRBV19 to TRBJ1-2; D remains ambiguous. Looked up from germline, CDR1 is LNHDA and CDR2 is SQIVND (reference sequence). The CDR3 loop spans 14 amino acids. The V end was cut by 1 base, the J end by 9 bases, with 15 bases between. The CDR3: CASSIGFARMSYTF. In DNA form, the CDR3 reads TGTGCCAGTAGTATAGGATTCGCCAGAATGAGCTACACCTTC.